The 7 T cell receptor beta chains presented below share a single source sample, sequenced in a study of memory CD4+ T cells and cytomegalovirus serostatus. Here immunoSEQ multiplex PCR was the method, and the copy in TCRdb shows in-frame clones only, minus some. Altogether 35,000 to 45,000 clones are present, 60% to 85% being singletons, with the ten largest covering about 0.8%. Single viable CD3+CD4+CD8-CD45RO+ cells were sorted as the memory CD4+ T cells. The source material was memory CD4+ T cells from blood. These receptor sequences come from an adult in good health and CMV-seronegative.

The chain uses TRBV19 and TRBJ2-3, with D possibly matching TRBD1 (5 bases). Germline-derived CDR1 and CDR2 are LNHDA and SQIVND (reference sequence). V shed 0 bases and J shed 5 bases, with 9 bases lying between them. The CDR3 covers 14 residues. Here the CDR3 reads CASSIEPGRDTQYF. The DNA for the CDR3 is TGTGCCAGTAGTATAGAACCAGGGCGAGATACGCAGTATTTT.

The chain carries TRBV30 and TRBJ2-5; 10 bases line up with TRBD1. This CDR3 is built from 13 residues. The V and J ends lost 4 bases and 4 bases, in that order; junction bases with no gene match: 3. Germline V lookup: CDR1 GTSNPN, CDR2 SVGIG (reference sequence). The DNA of the CDR3 is TGTGCCTGGAAGGGGGACAGGGGAGAGACCCAGTACTTC. Amino acids: CAWKGDRGETQYF. The variable domain in full, with the rest retrieved from reference TRBV30 and TRBJ2-5, is SQTIHQWPATLVQPVGSPLSLECTVEGTSNPNLYWYRQAAGRGLQLLFYSVGIGQISSEVPQNLSASRPQDRQFILSSKKLLLSDSGFYLCAWKGDRGETQYFGPGTRLLVL.

The rearrangement uses TRBV19 and TRBJ1-3; D may be TRBD1 (6 bases). From germline, CDR1 is LNHDA and CDR2 SQIVND (reference sequence). The CDR3 is made up of 13 amino acids. The V end lost 8 bases, the J end lost 2 bases, and 10 bases lay between the germline ends. The CDR3 bases are TGTGCCAGTTCCTACAGGGCTGGAAACACCATATATTTT. Its protein is CASSYRAGNTIYF.

V and J are TRBV7-2 and TRBJ1-1; TRBD1 matches 7 bases. The CDR3 contains 14 residues. Trimming took 6 bases from V and 1 from J; bases not matched to a gene: 5. The germline V gene encodes CDR1 SGHTA and CDR2 FQGNSA. Written as DNA, the CDR3 is TGTGCCAGCAGATTGGACAGGCGGAACACTGAAGCTTTCTTT. Amino acid sequence: CASRLDRRNTEAFF. The variable domain in full, completed from reference TRBV7-2 and TRBJ1-1, reads GAGVSQSPSNKVTEKGKDVELRCDPISGHTALYWYRQSLGQGLEFLIYFQGNSAPDKSGLPSDRFSAERTGGSVSTLTIQRTQQEDSAVYLCASRLDRRNTEAFFGQGTRLTVV.

J is TRBJ2-5 and V is TRBV6-1; a weak D match, TRBD1 (5 bases). The CDR3 spans 13 residues. From germline, CDR1 is MNHNS and CDR2 SASEGT. Trimming took 6 bases from V and 5 from J, leaving 13 bases between them. The CDR3 region is CASRGSRAETQYF. CDR3 bases: TGTGCCAGCAGGGGTAGCAGGGCGGAGACCCAGTACTTC.

The chain employs TRBV6-5 and TRBJ1-1; 7 positions match TRBD1. CDR1 is MNHEY and CDR2 is SVGAGI in the germline V gene. There are 15 residues in the CDR3. The ends lost 4 bases at V and 5 bases at J; junction bases unmatched: 10. The chain's CDR3 is CASSSLPGGGTEAFF. CDR3 coding DNA: TGTGCCAGCAGTTCCCTACCAGGGGGGGGTACTGAAGCTTTCTTT.

This clone turned up a few times. V and J are TRBV5-1 and TRBJ2-7; 8 nucleotides match TRBD2. CDR1 and CDR2 (germline): SGHRS, YFSETQ. J was trimmed by 6 bases and V by 0 bases; bases with no gene match: 5. The length of the CDR3 is 14 residues. The CDR3 is CASSLDLAGGEQYF. The CDR3 DNA sequence: TGCGCCAGCAGCTTGGATTTGGCGGGAGGCGAGCAGTACTTC.